The source of this T cell receptor beta chain is a study of blood T cell repertoires in COVID-19 (dated by TCRdb to the early 2020s). In the study overall: The collaborator samples originated in the United States, Italy and Spain and spanned the acute and convalescent phases of COVID-19. The material from the prospective study consisted of cDNA or gDNA derived from T cells, B-cell-depleted T cells, or PBMCs. The repertoires were released in a freely available public database meant as a resource for research on the immune response to SARS-CoV-2. The dataset comprised deeply sampled blood TCRbeta repertoires from subjects exposed to, actively infected with, or recovered from COVID-19. Where HLA class I and class II types were available, the types were taken from metadata supplied by the sample provider, not from assay-based typing. The sample metadata nearly always contained a de-identified subject ID, COVID-19 status, age in years and sex. Samples were obtained from the ongoing ImmuneRACE study (first 160 participants) and from some 1,200 subjects provided by 6 global collaborators.

Concerning this clone itself: There is no known antigen for this receptor. Base qualities are not recorded, but no much larger clone differs from it by a single base.

Overall study outcomes, separate from this receptor: The amount of clinical and demographic metadata varied by source and participant and was provided uncurated.

The CDR3 spans 13 residues, from the cysteine through the phenylalanine. Only the CDR3 DNA is retained, 39 bases long and in frame from the first base. V loses 3 bases of germline sequence and J loses 2 bases, and the interval between the two ends is 8 bases. In the germline V gene, CDR1 corresponds to ENHRY and CDR2 to SYGVKD. Collaborating institutions collected whole blood in K2EDTA tubes following their own protocols. Collaborator samples were shipped for TCRbeta analysis as frozen whole blood, isolated PBMCs, or DNA extracted from either sample type. The immunoSEQ Assay, a bias-controlled multiplex PCR, was used to amplify TCRbeta CDR3 regions from genomic DNA. The study's own analysis went as follows. Within the assay, amplification of reference gene primers was used to estimate how many nucleated cells each sample contained. Sequence reads were collapsed and filtered to measure the absolute abundance of every unique TCRbeta CDR3 rearrangement. For each sample, productive Simpson clonality was calculated as the square root of Simpson's diversity index across productive rearrangements. TCRdb provides this immuneACCESS table in a form limited to in-frame rearrangements. Some clones are lacking; in checked studies, under half of them reflect an unresolved V gene, and why the rest are absent is not known. Clone size and V and J calls were adopted from that table, with D and trimming inferred from the DNA. Recorded for this sample are about 50,000 clones; around 86% of them occurred a single time. Over 6% of the sample belongs to the ten largest clones.

This clonotype was obtained from a man in his 70s with active COVID-19. The sequenced material came from peripheral blood. The chain joins TRBV10-3 to TRBJ2-7; the D gene is perhaps TRBD1, from 5 matching bases. The DNA is as follows: TGTGCCATCAGTGAACCAGGGCCCTACGAGCAGTACTTC. It specifies CAISEPGPYEQYF.